The sequence of this TCR beta chain was determined in a study of T cells after yellow fever vaccination. Remarks on this clonotype: Its antigen is undetermined.

V was cut by 7 bases and J by 6 bases, with 19 bases left in between. Germline V lookup: CDR1 SGHVS, CDR2 FQNEAQ. The CDR3 extends over 14 amino acids. The study made its TCR cDNA through 5'RACE template switching. That step introduced a universal primer site along with UMIs. From the 5' RACE reads, TCRdb called clonotypes with MiXCR, one entry per CDR3 protein. The profile shows hundreds of thousands of distinct CDR3 sequences, approximately 13% of them singletons. Notes on the study in general: It was a weaker secondary response, yet one that peaked faster, at day 5 versus 15. Post-booster repertoires again held most primary-vaccination clones (around 95% CD4, 88% CD8).

The receptor comes from a man aged 25-45 years who received the YFV17D yellow fever vaccine. The rearrangement joins TRBV7-8 to TRBJ2-7, with D possibly being TRBD1 (5 bases). Sequencing used PBMCs, obtained on the day of the yellow fever booster vaccination. The CDR3 is CASNPKGRVGEQYF. Written as DNA, the CDR3 is TGTGCCAGCAACCCAAAGGGCAGGGTCGGCGAGCAGTACTTC. The full variable domain, in which reference TRBV7-8 and TRBJ2-7 provide the parts outside the CDR3, is GAGVSQSPRYKVAKRGQDVALRCDPISGHVSLFWYQQALGQGPEFLTYFQNEAQLDKSGLPSDRFFAERPEGSVSTLKIQRTQQEDSAVYLCASNPKGRVGEQYFGPGTRLTVT.